The 9 T cell receptor beta chains below were found in one sample sequenced in a study of cytomegalovirus exposure and HLA in healthy donors. PCR primers comprised 60 Vbeta and 13 Jbeta primers. Clones were read by immunoSEQ multiplex PCR, and TCRdb kept only the in-frame ones, dropping some. The sample spans 140,000 to 150,000 clones; the ten largest clones claim around 1.6%. Sequencing was carried out using PBMCs. All receptors come from a woman in her 50s in good health and CMV-seronegative.

Comments on this clone: Other DNA sequences of this sample code for an identical CDR3. J is TRBJ2-3 and V is TRBV5-4; a weak D match, TRBD2 (5 bases). Germline CDR1 is SGHNT and CDR2 is YYREEE (reference sequence). Trimming stripped 0 bases from V and 0 bases from J, with 8 bases between. This CDR3 comprises 15 residues. The CDR3 DNA reads TGTGCCAGCAGCTTGGGCGGGTCTAGCACAGATACGCAGTATTTT. Translation: CASSLGGSSTDTQYF.

The chain recombines TRBV6-5 with TRBJ2-1, with TRBD2 as a possible D gene (5 bases). The CDR3 is 15 residues long. The V end was cut by 6 bases, the J end by 4 bases, with 16 bases between. The germline V gene has CDR1 MNHEY and CDR2 SVGAGI. The CDR3 DNA sequence: TGTGCCAGCAGGGCCCCGGGGTGGAATTACAATGAGCAGTTCTTC. Residues: CASRAPGWNYNEQFF.

The V call is TRBV18, the J call TRBJ2-5; D might be TRBD1 (5 bases). CDR1 is KGHSH and CDR2 is LQKENI in the germline V gene. Trimming cost V 2 bases and J 5 bases, with 15 bases left between them. The CDR3 is 15 residues long. DNA for the CDR3: TGTGCCAGCTCACCAGAGATCCAGGGCTGGGAGACCCAGTACTTC. Amino acid sequence: CASSPEIQGWETQYF. Full variable domain (rest looked up from reference TRBV18 and TRBJ2-5): NAGVMQNPRHLVRRRGQEARLRCSPMKGHSHVYWYRQLPEEGLKFMVYLQKENIIDESGMPKERFSAEFPKEGPSILRIQQVVRGDSAAYFCASSPEIQGWETQYFGPGTRLLVL.

J is TRBJ2-5 and V is TRBV5-1; D not certain. Looked up from germline, CDR1 is SGHRS and CDR2 is YFSETQ. The V end was cut by 4 bases, the J end by 2 bases, with 9 bases between. The CDR3 is 13 amino acids. This chain's CDR3 is CASSGGSQETQYF. The CDR3 nucleotides read TGCGCCAGCAGCGGTGGTAGTCAAGAGACCCAGTACTTC.

This chain links TRBV4-2 with TRBJ2-7, with D unclear. The V and J ends lost 3 bases and 5 bases respectively, with 5 bases between them. Looked up from germline, CDR1 is LGHNA and CDR2 is YNFKEQ. The CDR3 extends over 11 amino acids. The CDR3 loop is CASSHFNEQYF. The CDR3 coding sequence is TGTGCCAGCAGCCATTTTAACGAGCAGTACTTC.

The chain carries TRBV30 and TRBJ1-1; 7 bases are shared with TRBD1. In germline, CDR1 is GTSNPN, CDR2 SVGIG (reference sequence). The V and J ends lost 0 bases and 5 bases, in that order; junction bases with no gene match: 6. The CDR3 has 14 residues. The CDR3, as DNA: TGTGCCTGGAGTGTAGGTGCAGGGGGAACTGAAGCTTTCTTT. This translates into CAWSVGAGGTEAFF.

The chain links TRBV4-1 to TRBJ2-7, with TRBD1 as a possible D gene (6 bases). V dropped 4 bases and J dropped 6 bases, with 19 bases sitting between them. The CDR3 sequence is 15 residues long. CDR1 and CDR2 (germline): MGHRA, YSYEKL. CDR3 loop: CASSRNSGTISEQYF. DNA of the CDR3: TGCGCCAGCAGCCGAAATTCCGGGACAATTAGCGAGCAGTACTTC.

The chain links TRBV5-1 to TRBJ2-7; 8 nucleotides agree with TRBD2. The germline CDR1 and CDR2 sequences are SGHRS and YFSETQ. The V gene end was trimmed by 4 bases and the J gene end by 3 bases; junction bases not matched to a gene: 9. There are 15 residues in the CDR3. DNA of the CDR3: TGCGCCAGCAGCCTTTCCGGGACTAGTCGCTACGAGCAGTACTTC. It translates to CASSLSGTSRYEQYF. Full variable domain (rest looked up from reference TRBV5-1 and TRBJ2-7): KAGVTQTPRYLIKTRGQQVTLSCSPISGHRSVSWYQQTPGQGLQFLFEYFSETQRNKGNFPGRFSGRQFSNSRSEMNVSTLELGDSALYLCASSLSGTSRYEQYFGPGTRLTVT.

V is TRBV6-1 and J is TRBJ2-7, with TRBD2 identical over 7 bases. CDR1 and CDR2 (germline): MNHNS, SASEGT. This CDR3 spans 11 amino acids. Trimming took 5 bases from V and 6 from J; bases not matched to a gene: 1. The CDR3 bases are TGTGCCAGCAGTCGCGGGAGCGAGCAGTACTTC. It encodes CASSRGSEQYF.